These T cell receptor beta chains were read from a single sample in a study of tumor-infiltrating lymphocytes in primary liver carcinoma. MiXCR, run by TCRdb on the multiplex PCR reads, gives a single entry per CDR3 protein. The repertoire includes roughly 36,000 distinct CDR3 sequences, 60% to 80% of them detected once, and 35% to 45% sits in the top ten. The specimen sequenced was tumor-adjacent normal liver tissue. All receptors come from a man aged 40-50 years with primary liver carcinoma and hepatitis B virus infection. CDR3s include the opening cysteine and the closing phenylalanine or tryptophan. The order of the fields is V gene, D gene, J gene, clone size, CDR3 protein, CDR3 DNA. A D gene is named only where the DNA matches it firmly. The size entry is marked missing in some rows and otherwise reads once, few, many or a size class.

TRBV29-1,.,TRBJ2-3,.,CSVERRGGDTQYF,TGCAGCGTTGAACGGAGAGGGGGAGATACGCAATATTTT
TRBV6-6,.,TRBJ2-1,.,CVSSYFIGIQDNEQFF,TGTGTCAGCAGTTACTTTATTGGGATTCAGGACAATGAGCAGTTCTTC
TRBV25-1,.,TRBJ1-6,few,CASSEFFSSPPHF,TGTGCCAGCAGTGAATTCTTTAGTTCACCCCCCCATTTT
TRBV29-1,.,TRBJ2-2,.,CSVRAGAGELFF,TGCAGCGTCCGAGCCGGGGCAGGAGAGCTGTTTTTT
TRBV19,TRBD1,TRBJ1-5,once,CASSIFSGTGWLMGNQPQHF,TGTGCCAGTAGTATATTCTCCGGGACAGGGTGGCTTATGGGCAATCAGCCCCAGCATTTT
TRBV29-1,TRBD1,TRBJ2-1,few,CNSEQGVGEQFF,TGCAACTCAGAGCAGGGGGTGGGTGAGCAGTTCTTC
TRBV6-1,.,TRBJ2-5,.,CASSGAGIETQCF,TGTGCCAGCAGTGGTGCAGGGATAGAGACCCAGTGCTTC
TRBV29-1,.,TRBJ2-7,medium-sized,CSVETGGVTYEQYF,TGCAGCGTTGAGACCGGCGGGGTCACCTACGAGCAGTACTTC
TRBV5-1,.,TRBJ1-3,.,CTSSHGTPDIGNTIYF,TGCACCAGCAGCCACGGGACCCCGGACATCGGAAACACCATATATTTT
TRBV11-2,TRBD1,TRBJ2-7,once,CASSLTGESYERYF,TGTGCCAGCAGCTTAACAGGGGAATCCTATGAGCGGTACTTC
TRBV6-5,TRBD1,TRBJ1-4,.,CASRKGQCNEKLFF,TGTGCCAGCAGGAAGGGACAGTGCAATGAGAAACTGTTTTTT
TRBV6-2/TRBV6-3,TRBD1,TRBJ2-5,once,CASSYLTYRTGQEAQYF,TGTGCCAGCAGTTACTTGACTTATCGGACAGGCCAAGAGGCCCAGTACTTC
TRBV5-1,TRBD1,TRBJ1-1,.,CASSSTGISSEAFF,TGCGCTAGCAGCTCGACAGGGATTAGCTCTGAAGCTTTCTTT
TRBV10-3,TRBD1,TRBJ2-7,.,CAISHSDRGSHEQYF,TGTGCCATCAGTCATAGTGACAGGGGATCCCACGAGCAGTACTTC
TRBV11-2,.,TRBJ2-5,.,CASSFRGGRQETQNF,TGTGCCAGCAGCTTCAGGGGAGGGCGACAAGAGACTCAGAACTTC
TRBV12-3/TRBV12-4,.,TRBJ2-6,.,CATSFGLSGANVPTF,TGTGCCACCAGTTTCGGACTATCTGGGGCCAACGTCCCGACTTTC
TRBV11-2,.,TRBJ1-1,.,CASSPLGPLSTETFF,TGTGCGAGCAGCCCATTGGGCCCCTTGAGCACTGAAACTTTCTTT
TRBV5-1,.,TRBJ1-2,once,CASILETPNYGYTF,.
TRBV11-3,.,TRBJ1-5,once,CASLDLGAAQPQHF,TGTGCCAGCTTAGATCTGGGGGCGGCTCAGCCCCAGCATTTT
TRBV12-3/TRBV12-4,.,TRBJ2-6,.,CASSLAGPTGTNVLAF,TGTGCCAGCAGTTTGGCAGGACCGACGGGGACCAACGTCCTGGCTTTC
TRBV7-8,TRBD2,TRBJ2-1,.,CASTPMTSGRGNEQFF,TGTGCCAGCACCCCCATGACTAGCGGGAGGGGCAATGAACAGTTCTTC
TRBV7-9,TRBD2,TRBJ2-1,.,CASSSSGTGNEQLF,TGTGCCAGCAGTTCTAGCGGGACGGGTAATGAGCAGCTATTC
TRBV23-1,.,TRBJ2-3,.,CASSQSQLTGAPRVSDTQYF,TGCGCCAGCAGTCAATCGCAACTAACGGGAGCCCCCCGGGTGTCAGATACGCAGTATTTT
TRBV4-2,TRBD1,TRBJ2-1,.,CASTQDWRTGRVYNEKFF,TGTGCTAGCACCCAAGATTGGAGGACAGGCAGAGTCTACAATGAGAAGTTCTTC
TRBV5-5,.,TRBJ2-3,once,CASSPPAVVPPQYF,TGTGCCAGCAGCCCTCCGGCAGTGGTCCCCCCGCAGTATTTT
TRBV5-1,TRBD1,TRBJ1-1,.,CVSSAAGGYTGAFF,TGCGTCAGCAGCGCCGCAGGGGGCTATACGGGAGCTTTCTTT
TRBV11-2,.,TRBJ2-7,.,CVSSLLKPGTEEQYF,TGTGTCAGCAGCCTACTGAAACCGGGGACGGAGGAGCAGTACTTC
TRBV4-2,.,TRBJ1-6,.,CASNQDRGTTGSPFHF,TGTGCCAGCAACCAAGATCGGGGGACAACCGGCTCACCCTTCCACTTT
TRBV25-1,.,TRBJ2-1,.,CASSGVGPISYNEQFF,TGTGCCAGCAGTGGGGTGGGCCCGATCTCCTACAATGAGCAGTTCTTC
TRBV4-1,TRBD1,TRBJ1-4,.,CASRQGKGAREKLFF,TGCGCCAGCAGACAGGGCAAGGGGGCCCGTGAAAAACTGTTTTTC
TRBV30,.,TRBJ2-7,.,CAWSVNRVWEQYF,TGTGCCTGGAGCGTTAACAGAGTTTGGGAGCAGTACTTC
TRBV4-2,.,TRBJ2-7,.,CASSQDRFHQTGCEQYF,TGTGCCAGCAGCCAAGATCGGTTCCACCAGACGGGCTGCGAGCAGTACTTC
TRBV7-9,.,TRBJ2-7,.,CPSSSVVDEQYF,TGTCCCAGCAGCTCTGTGGTCGACGAGCAGTACTTC
TRBV11-2,TRBD2,TRBJ2-5,.,CASSLEPSGSRDCF,TGTGCCAGCAGCTTAGAGCCTAGCGGGTCTAGAGACTGCTTC
TRBV5-6,.,TRBJ2-7,.,CASSLGAGSYEQYF,TGTGCCAGCAGCTTGGGAGCAGGTTCCTACGAGCAGTACTTC
TRBV5-1,.,TRBJ2-1,.,CASSWERESYNEQFF,TGCGCCAGCAGCTGGGAGCGTGAAAGTTACAATGAGCAGTTCTTC
TRBV10-2,.,TRBJ2-1,.,CASNQGYNEQFF,TGCGCCAGCAACCAAGGGTACAATGAGCAGTTCTTC
TRBV20-1,.,TRBJ2-5,many,CSARDGSQQETQYF,TGCAGTGCTAGAGATGGAAGTCAGCAAGAGACCCAGTACTTC
TRBV13,TRBD1,TRBJ1-2,many,CASSLGRLTGGDGYTF,TGTGCCAGCAGCTTAGGCCGTCTGACAGGGGGTGATGGCTACACCTTC
TRBV6-5,TRBD2,TRBJ2-3,.,CASNPRLAVTDAQYF,TGTGCCAGCAACCCACGACTAGCGGTGACAGATGCGCAGTATTTT
TRBV28,.,TRBJ2-7,few,CASSLSTDYNEQYF,TGTGCCAGCAGTTTATCCACTGACTATAATGAGCAGTACTTC
TRBV28,.,TRBJ2-1,once,CASRPLQAEQLF,TGTGCCAGCAGGCCACTACAGGCTGAGCAGTTATTC
TRBV7-8,TRBD2,TRBJ2-1,.,CDSSLTGGRSYNEEFF,TGTGACAGCAGCTTAACCGGCGGGAGAAGTTACAATGAGGAGTTCTTC
TRBV19,TRBD1,TRBJ1-5,many,CASSIQGATQPQHF,TGTGCCAGTAGTATCCAGGGGGCTACGCAGCCCCAGCATTTT
TRBV14,.,TRBJ2-6,.,CASSQGAAGADVLTF,TGTGCCAGCAGCCAAGGCGCAGCTGGGGCCGATGTCCTGACTTTC
TRBV11-1,.,TRBJ2-7,large,CASSLDYEQYF,TGTGCCAGCAGCTTAGACTACGAGCAGTACTTC